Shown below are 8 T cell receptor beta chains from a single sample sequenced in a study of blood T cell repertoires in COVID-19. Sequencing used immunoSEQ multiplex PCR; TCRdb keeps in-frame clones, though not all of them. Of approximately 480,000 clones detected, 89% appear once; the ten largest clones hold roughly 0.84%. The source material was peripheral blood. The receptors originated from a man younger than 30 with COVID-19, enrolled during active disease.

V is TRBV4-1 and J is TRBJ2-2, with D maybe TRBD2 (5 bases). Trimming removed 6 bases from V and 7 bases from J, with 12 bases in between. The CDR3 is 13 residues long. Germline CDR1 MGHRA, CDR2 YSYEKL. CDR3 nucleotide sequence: TGCGCCAGCAGGGGAGTTTTTGTCGGGGAGCTGTTTTTT. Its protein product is CASRGVFVGELFF.

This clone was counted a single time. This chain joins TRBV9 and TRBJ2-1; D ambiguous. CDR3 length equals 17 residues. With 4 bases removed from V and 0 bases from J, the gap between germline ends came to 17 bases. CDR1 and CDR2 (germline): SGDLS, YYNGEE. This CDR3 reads CASSPISRLSSYNEQFF. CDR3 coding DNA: TGTGCCAGCAGCCCTATTTCCAGGCTGAGCTCCTACAATGAGCAGTTCTTC.

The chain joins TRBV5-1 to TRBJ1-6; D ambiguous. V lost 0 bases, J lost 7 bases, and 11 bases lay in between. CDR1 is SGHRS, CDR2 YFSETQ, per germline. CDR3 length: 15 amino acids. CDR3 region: CASSLGQAGNSPLHF. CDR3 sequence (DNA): TGCGCCAGCAGCTTGGGGCAAGCAGGCAATTCACCCCTCCACTTT.

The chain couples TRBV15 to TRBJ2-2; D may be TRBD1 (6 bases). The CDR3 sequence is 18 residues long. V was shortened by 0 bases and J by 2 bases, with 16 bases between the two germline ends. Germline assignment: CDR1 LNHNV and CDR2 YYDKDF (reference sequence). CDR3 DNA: TGTGCCACCAGCAGAGATCAAGTTGGGACACTTAACACCGGGGAGCTGTTTTTT. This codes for CATSRDQVGTLNTGELFF.

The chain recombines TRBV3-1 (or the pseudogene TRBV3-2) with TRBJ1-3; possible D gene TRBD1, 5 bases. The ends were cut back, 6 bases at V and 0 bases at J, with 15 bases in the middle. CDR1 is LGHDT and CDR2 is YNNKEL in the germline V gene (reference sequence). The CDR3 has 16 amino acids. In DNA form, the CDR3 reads TGTGCCAGCAGTCTAGGGGCTGTACCCTCTGGAAACACCATATATTTT. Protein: CASSLGAVPSGNTIYF.

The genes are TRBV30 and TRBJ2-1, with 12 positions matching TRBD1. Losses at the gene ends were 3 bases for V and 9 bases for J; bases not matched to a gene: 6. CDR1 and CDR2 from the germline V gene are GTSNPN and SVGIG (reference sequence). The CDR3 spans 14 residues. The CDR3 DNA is TGTGCCTGGAGCCCGGGACAGGGGGCTTCTGAGCAGTTCTTC. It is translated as CAWSPGQGASEQFF.

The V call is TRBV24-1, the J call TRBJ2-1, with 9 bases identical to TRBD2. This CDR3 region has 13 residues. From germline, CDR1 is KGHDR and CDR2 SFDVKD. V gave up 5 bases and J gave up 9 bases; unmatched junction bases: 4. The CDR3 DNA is TGTGCCACCAGTGGCGGGAGGGCCTTTGAGCAGTTCTTC. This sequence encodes CATSGGRAFEQFF.

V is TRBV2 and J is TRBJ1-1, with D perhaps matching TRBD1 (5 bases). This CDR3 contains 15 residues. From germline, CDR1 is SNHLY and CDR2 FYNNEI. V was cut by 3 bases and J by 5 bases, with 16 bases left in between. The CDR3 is CASSDARAVGTEAFF. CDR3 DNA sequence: TGTGCCAGCAGTGACGCCAGGGCAGTTGGTACTGAAGCTTTCTTT.